The present T cell receptor beta chain was sequenced within a study of beta chain features in type 1 diabetes (dated by TCRdb to the late 2010s). As for the study more broadly: No differences in mean age, gender distribution, total cell number or subset yield were found between patients and healthy donors. A total of 85 million to 110 million sorted cells were examined across all samples, and RNA yield correlated strongly with the number of cells per subset. The study compared the TCRB repertoires of sorted circulating CD4+ T cell subsets in recently diagnosed type 1 diabetes patients with those in matched healthy donors. Whereas all 28 donors provided naive and central memory subsets, regulatory and stem cell-like memory subsets were isolated from just 8 patients and about eight healthy donors.

This clone was observed a few times. The antigen it recognizes is unknown. Within one base of it there is no much larger clone, and no base qualities were kept. All of the isolated RNA was reverse transcribed with the High Capacity cDNA Reverse Transcription Kit, so expressed TCRB transcripts were sequenced. Deep immunoSEQ sequencing was applied to naive, central memory and regulatory T cell samples, giving an average of about 3.6 million total reads per sample. Sorted cells were lysed in RLT buffer, and RNA was extracted using DNase-treated RNeasy Micro or Mini kits according to cell number. To prevent cross-contamination, every cell subset was processed on its own, while patient and healthy donor samples were processed together. Using the immunoSEQ multiplex PCR, TCRB sequences were amplified from cDNA into 87-bp fragments spanning the CDR3 region. The amplicons were sequenced using the Illumina HiSeq platform. The study's own analysis went as follows. PCR bias was computationally corrected using synthetic template baselines, reads within Hamming distance 2 were collapsed, and singletons that could not be merged were discarded. By aligning reads against IMGT, V, D and J genes, CDR3 length, and insertions or deletions at six rearrangement sites were assigned. Clonotype counts were normalized to sorted cell number within each subset before computing true diversity and Gini coefficients with the tcR R package. Repertoire sharing was quantified using the overlap coefficient calculated on TCRB nucleotide sequences. Out-of-frame TCRB sequences from naive cells were analyzed to stand in for the pre-selection repertoire. Sourced from immuneACCESS, this table was stored by TCRdb with only in-frame sequences that have V and J called. A share of the clones is absent; for the studies checked, an unresolved V gene accounts for under half, and the remainder has no known explanation. The V and J calls and clone size are taken from that table; D and trimming were inferred from the DNA. The sample contains roughly 500,000 clones, over 10% of them found a single time. The ten largest clones take up 0.045% to 0.06% of the sample.

Via the germline V gene (reference sequence), CDR1 is SGHNT and CDR2 YYREEE. CDR3 length: 15 amino acids, cysteine to phenylalanine. The sequence is cut down to CDR3 DNA, 45 bases in frame from base 1. V loses 2 bases of germline sequence and J loses 2 bases, and the interval between the two ends is 10 bases. On the study overall, not on this receptor specifically: Fewer insertions and more nucleotide deletions at VDJ recombination sites were observed in patients with type 1 diabetes, implying thymic rearrangement abnormalities. Naive, central memory and regulatory TCRB repertoires appeared to be more similar among patients than among healthy donors. Because small numbers of individuals were included in the HLA sub-analyses, any influence of HLA type on TCRB rearrangement was left unresolved. PCR may preferentially amplify shorter templates, but because patient and control samples were amplified and corrected together, any resulting skew would affect both groups equally. Because cDNA was sequenced instead of genomic DNA, activated cells with high expression could be over-represented, although the groups did not differ in activation or CD3 levels. In all four CD4+ subsets, TCRB CDR3 length was moderately but significantly shorter in type 1 diabetes patients.

Each donor gave one peripheral blood draw, roughly 0.11 L on average, collected into heparinised tubes. Naive, central memory, regulatory and stem cell-like memory CD4+ T cells were sorted on a BD FACSAria II using a panel including CD45RO, CCR7, CD25, CD127, CD95 and CD27. Purity was above 95% for every sorted population. Right away, PBMCs were isolated by Lymphoprep density gradient centrifugation and were stained directly, with no culture step. Samples were stained and sorted in pairs, with one healthy donor and one patient per experiment, so that batch effects were minimized. Sequenced material: naive CD4+ T cells from blood. What this sample's cell subset or site label stands for: true naive CD4+ T cells. The sequence is built from TRBV5-4 and TRBJ2-2, with TRBD1 as a weak D call on 5 bases. This clonotype originated in a woman in her late teens or twenties in good health. The CDR3 region has the sequence CASSFARANTGELFF. At the DNA level, the sequence is TGTGCCAGCAGCTTCGCCAGGGCTAACACCGGGGAGCTGTTTTTT.